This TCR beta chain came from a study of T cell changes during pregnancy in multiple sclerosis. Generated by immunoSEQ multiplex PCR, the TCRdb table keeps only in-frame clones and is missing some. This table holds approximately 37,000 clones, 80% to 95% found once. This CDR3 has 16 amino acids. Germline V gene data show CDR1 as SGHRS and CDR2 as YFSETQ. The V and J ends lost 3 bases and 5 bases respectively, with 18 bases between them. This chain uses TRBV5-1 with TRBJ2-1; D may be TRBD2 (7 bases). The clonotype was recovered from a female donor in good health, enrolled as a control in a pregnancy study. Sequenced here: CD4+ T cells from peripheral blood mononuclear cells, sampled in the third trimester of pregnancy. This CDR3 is CASSWGGLTPDNEQFF. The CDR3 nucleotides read TGCGCCAGCAGCTGGGGGGGCCTCACCCCGGACAATGAGCAGTTCTTC.